The 15 T cell receptor beta chains below come from one sample, sequenced in a study of blood T cell repertoires in COVID-19. Sequenced by immunoSEQ multiplex PCR; TCRdb stores in-frame clones only, minus some. Here the sample spans approximately 270,000 clones, roughly 86% being singletons. Specimen: peripheral blood. The source is a middle-aged man with active or convalescent COVID-19.

The chain joins TRBV16 to TRBJ1-4; no firm D call. The CDR3 covers 13 residues. CDR1 is KGHSY, CDR2 FQNENV, per germline. V was pared by 4 bases and J by 7 bases, with 10 bases between. The CDR3 here is CASSPNSGEKLFF. The CDR3 DNA sequence: TGTGCCAGCAGCCCTAATAGCGGTGAAAAACTGTTTTTT.

V and J are TRBV24-1 and TRBJ2-5; 9 positions match TRBD2. The CDR3 is made up of 17 amino acids. From germline, CDR1 is KGHDR and CDR2 SFDVKD. J was trimmed by 2 bases and V by 6 bases; bases with no gene match: 12. The CDR3 here is CATSSGRSSGGQETQYF. In DNA form, the CDR3 reads TGTGCCACCAGTTCGGGGAGGAGTAGCGGGGGACAAGAGACCCAGTACTTC.

The chain joins TRBV29-1 to TRBJ2-5; D is ambiguous. The CDR3 runs to 12 residues. Between the trimmed V and J ends, which lost 4 bases and 2 bases, there was a span of 8 bases. The germline V gene encodes CDR1 SQVTM and CDR2 ANQGSEA. CDR3 DNA sequence: TGCAGCGTTGGAACGGAGCAAGAGACCCAGTACTTC. Protein product: CSVGTEQETQYF.

The gene calls are TRBV28 and TRBJ1-4, with D hard to call. The CDR3 has 17 amino acids. From germline, CDR1 is MDHEN and CDR2 SYDVKM. V gave up 3 bases and J gave up 2 bases, with 16 bases separating them. The DNA of the CDR3 is TGTGCCAGCAGTTTCTCTTCGGGGATTAGTACTAATGAAAAACTGTTTTTT. Its protein is CASSFSSGISTNEKLFF.

This chain uses TRBV7-9 with TRBJ1-2, with no clear D. Trimming stripped 6 bases from V and 2 bases from J, with 13 bases between. This CDR3 comprises 14 residues. Germline V gene lookup returns CDR1 SEHNR and CDR2 FQNEAQ (reference sequence). The CDR3 nucleotides are TGTGCCAGCAGGCCACCGGGAGCCAACTATGGCTACACCTTC. This gives the protein CASRPPGANYGYTF.

This chain connects TRBV9 to TRBJ1-2, with D possibly being TRBD1 (6 bases). Trimming pared 2 bases from V and 6 bases from J, leaving 8 bases between. The CDR3 is 12 residues long. Per germline, CDR1 SGDLS and CDR2 YYNGEE. The CDR3 DNA reads as TGTGCCAGCAGCGTTGGGGGCCATGGCTACACCTTC. It encodes CASSVGGHGYTF.

The chain links TRBV9 to TRBJ1-3; 10 positions agree with TRBD1. The V and J ends lost 4 bases and 4 bases, in that order; junction bases with no gene match: 2. The length of the CDR3 is 14 residues. Germline CDR1 SGDLS, CDR2 YYNGEE. The CDR3 DNA sequence: TGTGCCAGCAGCACGGACAGGGGGGGAAACACCATATATTTT. Translating it yields CASSTDRGGNTIYF.

The V and J genes are TRBV9 and TRBJ1-2; TRBD1 agrees at 10 bases. Germline V gives CDR1 SGDLS, CDR2 YYNGEE. CDR3 size: 15 residues. V gave up 3 bases and J gave up 10 bases; unmatched junction bases: 12. CDR3 nucleotide sequence: TGTGCCAGCAGCGCACCCTTGGGACAGGGGCTCGACTACACCTTC. It is translated as CASSAPLGQGLDYTF.

The chain combines TRBV5-4 with TRBJ1-1, with D tentatively TRBD1 (6 bases). Trimming removed 5 bases from V and 5 bases from J, with 13 bases in between. Germline V gives CDR1 SGHNT, CDR2 YYREEE (reference sequence). The CDR3 extends over 13 amino acids. The CDR3 loop reads CASRGIRGTEAFF. CDR3 DNA: TGTGCCAGCAGGGGGATCAGGGGTACTGAAGCTTTCTTT. The variable domain in full, completed from reference TRBV5-4 and TRBJ1-1, reads ETGVTQSPTHLIKTRGQQVTLRCSSQSGHNTVSWYQQALGQGPQFIFQYYREEENGRGNFPPRFSGLQFPNYSSELNVNALELDDSALYLCASRGIRGTEAFFGQGTRLTVV.

The gene calls are TRBV19 and TRBJ1-2; 8 nucleotides align to TRBD1. V dropped 3 bases and J dropped 4; count of bases not matched to a gene: 7. CDR3 length: 15 residues. Germline V gene sequence: CDR1 LNHDA, CDR2 SQIVND (reference sequence). The CDR3 nucleotides are TGTGCCAGTAGTATTCTCGGACAGGGTAGCTATGGCTACACCTTC. It encodes CASSILGQGSYGYTF.

The chain has TRBV7-9 and TRBJ1-1; D is undetermined. V gave up 5 bases and J gave up 7 bases, with 14 bases separating them. This CDR3 is built from 13 residues. Germline CDR1 reads SEHNR; CDR2 reads FQNEAQ (reference sequence). CDR3 nucleotides: TGTGCCAGCAGCCCCGACTTAGCTCATGAAGCTTTCTTT. Its protein product is CASSPDLAHEAFF.

In this sample, this clone turned up once. The V gene is TRBV7-8, the J gene TRBJ1-2, with a weak D call TRBD1 (5 bases). Deletions cut 1 base from V and 6 bases from J, with 18 bases between. CDR1 and CDR2 from the germline V gene are SGHVS and FQNEAQ. This CDR3 contains 16 residues. CDR3 DNA: TGTGCCAGCAGCTTAGAGTGGGGCAGGGATCGGGATGGCTACACCTTC. Amino acids: CASSLEWGRDRDGYTF.

The chain has TRBV5-4 and TRBJ2-3, with unresolved D. The CDR3 covers 15 residues. The V gene lost 2 bases and the J gene lost 7 bases, with 17 bases spanning the gap. CDR1 and CDR2 from the germline V gene are SGHNT and YYREEE (reference sequence). The CDR3, as DNA: TGTGCCAGCAGCTTAGTGACTGTAGGCAGTCATACGCAGTATTTT. Protein: CASSLVTVGSHTQYF.

V usage is TRBV6-6 and J usage is TRBJ1-3; D is uncertain. CDR1 MNHNY and CDR2 SVGAGI come from the germline V gene (reference sequence). This CDR3 has 15 residues. V shed 0 bases and J shed 3 bases, with 9 bases lying between them. CDR3 DNA sequence: TGTGCCAGCAGTTACTCCTCGGGTGGTGGAAACACCATATATTTT. Its protein is CASSYSSGGGNTIYF.

The chain joins TRBV5-4 to TRBJ1-2; tentative D call: TRBD1 (5 bases). Germline V lookup: CDR1 SGHNT, CDR2 YYREEE (reference sequence). The CDR3 has 14 residues. V gave up 4 bases and J gave up 8 bases, with 18 bases separating them. The CDR3 DNA follows: TGTGCCAGCAGCGGTCTCGGGGGTCCCTACGGCTACACCTTC. It specifies CASSGLGGPYGYTF.